This record concerns one TCR beta chain sequence. Its antigen is still unknown. This sample stems from a study of T cell responses to AZD1222 COVID-19 vaccine. Study-wide findings and caveats: Donors were largely white British and mainly female; clonal diversity was possibly underestimated. No repertoire was sampled before or during the peak T cell response, only after it. Spike-wide vaccine-associated CD4 TCRs dominated at 160-218 and 743-854. The breadth and depth of Spike-specific TCRs increased once two AZD1222 doses had been given.

Here immunoSEQ multiplex PCR was the method, and the copy in TCRdb shows in-frame clones only, minus some. Of about 170,000 clones listed, just over 90% are singletons. CDR3 size: 14 residues. Deletions cut 2 bases from V and 2 bases from J, with 9 bases between. The germline gives CDR1 SNHLY, CDR2 FYNNEI. The chain recombines TRBV2 with TRBJ1-1; no firm D call. The sample consisted of peripheral blood, taken on day 0 of AZD1222 vaccination. This receptor was identified in an adult in good health. Here the CDR3 reads CASSESRLNTEAFF. CDR3 DNA: TGTGCCAGCAGTGAAAGCAGGCTAAACACTGAAGCTTTCTTT. Based on the CDR3 plus reference TRBV2 and TRBJ1-1, the full variable domain is EPEVTQTPSHQVTQMGQEVILRCVPISNHLYFYWYRQILGQKVEFLVSFYNNEISEKSEIFDDQFSVERPDGSNFTLKIRSTKLEDSAMYFCASSESRLNTEAFFGQGTRLTVV.